These 8 T cell receptor beta chains were sequenced from one sample in a study of identical twins. Each CDR3 protein is one row after TCRdb ran MiXCR on the 5' RACE reads. Here the sample spans 700,000 to 950,000 distinct CDR3 sequences, over 9% being singletons. This sample also appeared in a second study, on yellow fever vaccine responses in identical twins.

Sequenced sample: PBMCs. These receptor sequences come from a young woman in good health.

The chain links TRBV5-6 to TRBJ2-2, with 11 bases aligning to TRBD2. Trimming at V came to 1 base and at J to 5 bases, leaving 13 bases not matched to a gene. There are 19 residues in the CDR3. Germline V gives CDR1 SGHDT, CDR2 YYEEEE. The DNA for the CDR3 is TGTGCCAGCAGCTTGCACCCGATCAGACTAGCGGGACAGACCGGGGAGCTGTTTTTT. Translating it yields CASSLHPIRLAGQTGELFF.

This clonotype was counted many times. The chain couples TRBV10-3 to TRBJ1-3; no firm D call. Germline-derived CDR1 and CDR2 are ENHRY and SYGVKD. There are 15 residues in the CDR3. The V end lost 6 bases, the J end lost 0 bases, and 12 bases lay between the germline ends. CDR3 in amino acids: CAISDRGGSGNTIYF. CDR3 DNA: TGTGCCATCAGCGACCGGGGAGGCTCTGGAAACACCATATATTTT.

The CDR3 region is CASSLNGRGYYEQYF. DNA of the CDR3: TGTGCCAGCAGTTTAAATGGGAGGGGCTACTACGAGCAGTACTTC. The chain joins TRBV27 to TRBJ2-7, with 7 bases that match TRBD2. CDR3 length: 15 residues. The J segment lost 3 bases and the V segment lost 2 bases, leaving 7 bases of the junction unmatched. Looked up from germline, CDR1 is MNHEY and CDR2 is SMNVEV (reference sequence).

This clonotype was seen only a few times. The chain has TRBV7-6 and TRBJ2-1; possible D gene TRBD2, 7 bases. CDR1 is SGHVS, CDR2 FNYEAQ, per germline. This CDR3 has 15 residues. Trimming removed 5 bases from V and 7 bases from J, with 18 bases in between. CDR3: CASSPGGLASNEQFF. CDR3 in DNA: TGTGCCAGCAGCCCGGGGGGCTTGGCCTCGAATGAGCAGTTCTTC.

The J gene is TRBJ2-5, the V gene TRBV6-5; D uncertain. The CDR3 consists of 13 residues. V dropped 2 bases and J dropped 4 bases, with 8 bases sitting between them. In germline, CDR1 is MNHEY, CDR2 SVGAGI. In DNA, the CDR3 is TGTGCCAGCAGTTACGTCCTAGGAGAGACCCAGTACTTC. Its protein product is CASSYVLGETQYF.

V is TRBV11-2 and J is TRBJ2-1, with 8 bases lining up with TRBD2. V trimming: 4 bases; J trimming: 2 bases; junction bases outside the gene matches: 10. The CDR3 extends over 17 amino acids. From germline, CDR1 is SGHAT and CDR2 FQNNGV. In nucleotides, the CDR3 is TGTGCCAGCAGCTCTCTCCGGAGGGGACTAGCCTACAATGAGCAGTTCTTC. It is translated as CASSSLRRGLAYNEQFF. Full variable domain (remainder filled in from reference TRBV11-2 and TRBJ2-1): EAGVAQSPRYKIIEKRQSVAFWCNPISGHATLYWYQQILGQGPKLLIQFQNNGVVDDSQLPKDRFSAERLKGVDSTLKIQPAKLEDSAVYLCASSSLRRGLAYNEQFFGPGTRLTVL.

This clonotype showed up just a few times. The chain employs TRBV24-1 and TRBJ2-2; a possible D gene is TRBD2 (5 bases). This CDR3 has 16 amino acids. Trimming took off 1 base at V and 1 base at J, with 9 bases between the two ends. Germline V gene sequence: CDR1 KGHDR, CDR2 SFDVKD. In DNA, the CDR3 is TGTGCCACCAGTGATTTTTTTGGAGGGAACACCGGGGAGCTGTTTTTT. Its translation is CATSDFFGGNTGELFF.

The sample holds many counts of this clonotype. The J gene is TRBJ1-4, the V gene TRBV2; no clear D gene. V dropped 5 bases and J dropped 8 bases, with 9 bases sitting between them. CDR1 SNHLY and CDR2 FYNNEI come from the germline V gene. The CDR3 is 12 amino acids. The CDR3 loop reads CASSSGGEKLFF. As DNA, the CDR3 is TGTGCCAGCAGTTCCGGAGGGGAAAAACTGTTTTTT.